This T cell receptor (beta chain) emerged from a study of CD8+CD57+ T cells in acquired aplastic anemia. As for the study in general: Mean yield of DNA from sorted CD4+ and CD8+ cells was 3 to 3.5 ug. Notes on the study in general: The study identified more than 25 CD8+ CDR3 sequences shared by patients and controls.

Sequencing was done on patients that had shown CD8+CD57+ cell expansion by flow cytometry. There was no therapy given to any patient before the blood sampling took place. This clonotype is labeled as medium-sized. What it binds is not known. According to the study, genomic DNA was the template for TCR beta VDJ and CDR3 profiling. TCRdb independently ran MiXCR on the reads; one entry per CDR3 protein. The sample holds about 160,000 distinct CDR3 sequences; around 48% are singletons and the top ten take roughly 3.1%. The sequence came from a human donor with aplastic anemia. Sequencing was carried out using sorted CD4+, CD8+, or CD8+CD57+ T cells (not recorded which) from PBMCs.

The CDR3 DNA is TGTGCCAGCAGGGCGAGGGATCAGGGCTCACCCCTCCACTTT. Its translation is CASRARDQGSPLHF. The chain is built from TRBV25-1 and TRBJ1-6; tentative D call: TRBD1 (5 bases). The V end was cut by 6 bases, the J end by 10 bases, with 16 bases between. Germline V gene data show CDR1 as MGHDK and CDR2 as SYGVNS. The CDR3 runs to 14 residues. Variable domain in full (rest from reference TRBV25-1 and TRBJ1-6): EADIYQTPRYLVIGTGKKITLECSQTMGHDKMYWYQQDPGMELHLIHYSYGVNSTEKGDLSSESTVSRIRTEHFPLTLESARPSHTSQYLCASRARDQGSPLHFGNGTRLTVT.